The source of this T cell receptor beta chain is a study of cytomegalovirus exposure and HLA in healthy donors. Use of 60 Vbeta and 13 Jbeta primers characterized the PCR. Original processing notes: Later, an analysis found about 80 million unique TCR beta chains, and some 10 million of these were shared. The assay was immunoSEQ multiplex PCR, and TCRdb's table has in-frame clones only and misses some. V, J and clone size derive from that table, while D and trimming were established from the DNA sequence. This table has around 130,000 clones, approximately 82% appearing once. To note about this clone: Its specificity is unknown.

The CDR3 is made up of 15 amino acids. Per the germline V gene, CDR1 is SNHLY and CDR2 is FYNNEI. Trimming removed 4 bases at V and 0 bases at J, with 10 bases between. Study findings and constraints: Later analysis associated a missense DCLRE1C variant with TCR beta V- and J-gene trimming. There were approximately 150 TCR beta chains listed as cytomegalovirus-associated. In all likelihood, a cluster of highly shared sequence variants was a sequencing artifact.

The TCR sequence derives from a boy aged 2 to 10 in good health and CMV-seronegative. Sequencing was performed on PBMCs. The rearrangement joins TRBV2 to TRBJ2-1, with D maybe TRBD2 (6 bases). The CDR3 DNA follows: TGTGCCAGCAGTGTCAATAGCGGCTCCTACAATGAGCAGTTCTTC. It encodes CASSVNSGSYNEQFF.